This TCR beta chain is from a study of T cells after posttransplantation cyclophosphamide. Sequencing was performed with immunoSEQ multiplex PCR; in TCRdb, only in-frame clones are kept and a portion is missing. The data show 4,000 or so clones, approximately 69% seen once. As concerns this clone: The sample carries other DNA sequences with the same CDR3.

Busulfan-fludarabine conditioning, marrow transplant, and cyclophosphamide on days +3 and +4 were administered. The CDR3 covers 15 residues. From germline, CDR1 is SGDLS and CDR2 YYNGEE. The V end was cut by 8 bases, the J end by 4 bases, with 22 bases between. The chain combines TRBV9 with TRBJ2-7, with D hard to call. The receptor was derived from a female patient aged 40-50 years who received an allogeneic stem cell transplant from a related donor, was CMV-positive, and had no GVHD. The graft donor may account for some of the T cells. The source material was CD8+ T cells sorted from PBMCs, sampled around 1,100 days after allogeneic stem cell transplant with posttransplant cyclophosphamide. The CDR3 DNA follows: TGTGCCAGTTGTTTCAGGCAGAAGACGGCATACGAGCAGTACTTC. This sequence encodes CASCFRQKTAYEQYF.